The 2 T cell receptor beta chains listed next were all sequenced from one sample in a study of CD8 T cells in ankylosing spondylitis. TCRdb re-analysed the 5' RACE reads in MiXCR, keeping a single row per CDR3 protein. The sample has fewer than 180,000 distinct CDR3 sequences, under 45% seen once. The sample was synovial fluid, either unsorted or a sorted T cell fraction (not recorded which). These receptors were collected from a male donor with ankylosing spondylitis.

For the CDR3, the DNA is TGCGCCAGCAGCCAAGTGGGACTAGCGGGAGGAGGATACGAGCAGTACTTC. Encoded protein: CASSQVGLAGGGYEQYF. The chain links TRBV4-1 to TRBJ2-7; TRBD2 matches 15 bases. This CDR3 region has 17 residues. V trimming: 1 base; J trimming: 4 bases; junction bases outside the gene matches: 5. The germline gives CDR1 MGHRA, CDR2 YSYEKL.

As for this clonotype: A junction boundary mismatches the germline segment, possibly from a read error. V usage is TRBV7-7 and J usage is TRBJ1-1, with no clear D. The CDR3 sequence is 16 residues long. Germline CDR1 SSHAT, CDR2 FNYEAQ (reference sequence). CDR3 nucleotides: TGTGCTAGCAGCCATCGGACTCCAGCCCGGAACACTGAAGCTTTCTTT. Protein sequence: CASSHRTPARNTEAFF.